This T cell receptor (beta chain) emerged from a study of blood T cell repertoires in COVID-19. Overall study context: Italy, Spain and the United States were the sources of the convalescent and acute COVID-19 samples. PBMCs, B-cell-depleted T cells, or T cells provided the cDNA or gDNA that made up the material.

CDR1 MDHEN and CDR2 SYDVKM come from the germline V gene. Trimming took 5 bases from V and 7 from J; bases not matched to a gene: 6. CDR3 length: 13 amino acids. Repertoires were generated with immunoSEQ multiplex PCR, while TCRdb's copy carries only in-frame clones and drops some. Here the sample spans hundreds of thousands of clones, about 90% being singletons. The participants were between about 18 and 89 years old and came from roughly 25 US areas. This sequence originates from a woman in her 30s who had recovered from COVID-19. The chain employs TRBV28 and TRBJ2-5, with 8 bases aligning to TRBD2. Material for sequencing was PBMCs or T cells enriched from blood (not recorded which). CDR3 residues: CASSTGGEGTQYF. The CDR3 DNA reads TGTGCCAGCAGTACCGGGGGGGAGGGGACCCAGTACTTC. Filled out from reference TRBV28 and TRBJ2-5, the complete variable domain reads DVKVTQSSRYLVKRTGEKVFLECVQDMDHENMFWYRQDPGLGLRLIYFSYDVKMKEKGDIPEGYSVSREKKERFSLILESASTNQTSMYLCASSTGGEGTQYFGPGTRLLVL.